The 26 T cell receptor beta chains below come from one sample, sequenced in a study of patients and donors after allogeneic stem cell transplantation. A single record per CDR3 protein comes from TCRdb applying MiXCR to the RT-PCR reads. The data hold 200,000 to 250,000 distinct CDR3 sequences, with 11% to 15% observed a single time. What was sequenced was blood, either unsorted or a sorted T cell fraction (not recorded which). The receptor set was obtained from a human donor who was either an allogeneic HSCT recipient or a stem cell or donor lymphocyte infusion donor (not recorded which). It is not recorded whose cells these are; they may come from a transplant donor.

A few counts support this clonotype. The chain has TRBV20-1 and TRBJ2-3; tentatively, D is TRBD2 (6 bases). This CDR3 region has 16 residues. CDR1 DFQATT and CDR2 SNEGSKA come from the germline V gene (reference sequence). Between the trimmed V and J ends, which lost 3 bases and 2 bases, there was a span of 18 bases. CDR3 nucleotide sequence: TGCAGTGCTAGTGGCGTACGCGGGGCCCTCACAGATACGCAGTATTTT. This codes for CSASGVRGALTDTQYF.

This clonotype was seen repeatedly, ten times or more. The chain is built from TRBV11-3 and TRBJ2-1; D unclear. This CDR3 contains 17 residues. Germline V gene sequence: CDR1 SGHNT, CDR2 YENEEA. Trimming stripped 3 bases from V and 0 bases from J, with 15 bases between. CDR3: CASSFTVSSHSYNEQFF. CDR3 sequence (DNA): TGTGCCAGCAGCTTTACCGTTAGCAGCCACTCCTACAATGAGCAGTTCTTC.

This clonotype was counted ten times or more. The chain combines TRBV9 with TRBJ1-6; 8 bases map to TRBD1. CDR3 length: 14 residues. Trimming took 4 bases from V and 6 from J; bases not matched to a gene: 3. Per germline, CDR1 SGDLS and CDR2 YYNGEE. For the CDR3, the DNA is TGTGCCAGCAGCCAGACAGGGGTTAATTCACCCCTCCACTTT. It translates to CASSQTGVNSPLHF.

The V call is TRBV2, the J call TRBJ2-7; tentatively, D is TRBD1 or TRBD2 (5 bases each). Trimming left V 5 bases short and J 3 bases short, with 11 bases between. The germline V gene encodes CDR1 SNHLY and CDR2 FYNNEI. The CDR3 length is 13 residues. The CDR3 coding sequence is TGTGCCAGCAGTTGGGGACCCAACTACGAGCAGTACTTC. This gives the protein CASSWGPNYEQYF.

This clonotype was seen more than once but under ten times. The V call is TRBV10-3, the J call TRBJ2-7; D may be TRBD2 (5 bases). CDR3 length: 14 amino acids. The V end lost 1 base, the J end lost 1 base, and 8 bases lay between the germline ends. The germline V gene has CDR1 ENHRY and CDR2 SYGVKD. CDR3 sequence: CAISEYRDSYEQYF. The DNA for the CDR3 is TGTGCCATCAGTGAGTATCGGGATTCCTACGAGCAGTACTTC.

This clonotype was seen many times. CDR3 sequence: CASSLDRAWPEAFF. The CDR3 DNA follows: TGTGCCAGCAGTTTGGACAGGGCTTGGCCTGAAGCTTTCTTT. The V and J genes are TRBV27 and TRBJ1-1; TRBD1 matches at 8 bases. This CDR3 has 14 amino acids. V was clipped by 3 bases and J by 6 bases; unmatched bases: 6. CDR1 and CDR2 (germline): MNHEY, SMNVEV (reference sequence).

V usage is TRBV6-2 or TRBV6-3 and J usage is TRBJ2-5; D unresolved. The V end lost 0 bases, the J end lost 5 bases, and 10 bases lay between the germline ends. Germline assignment: CDR1 MNHEY and CDR2 SVGEGT. The CDR3 contains 14 residues. The CDR3 DNA is TGTGCCAGCAGTTACTCTTCTAGTCGGGAGACCCAGTACTTC. Its protein product is CASSYSSSRETQYF.

This clonotype was counted a few times. The chain uses TRBV5-1 and TRBJ2-7; no clear D. The CDR3 covers 15 residues. The V gene lost 3 bases and the J gene lost 2 bases, with 15 bases spanning the gap. Germline CDR1 is SGHRS and CDR2 is YFSETQ. The CDR3 DNA is TGCGCCAGCAGCTCGTACAAGCGAGAAACCTACGAGCAGTACTTC. Encoded protein: CASSSYKRETYEQYF.

This clonotype has ten or more counts. The V gene is TRBV20-1, the J gene TRBJ2-2; TRBD2 matches 10 bases. The CDR3 length is 16 residues. The trim removed 0 bases at V and 6 bases at J, leaving 7 bases unmatched. Per the germline V gene, CDR1 is DFQATT and CDR2 is SNEGSKA (reference sequence). CDR3 residues: CSARDWASGSAGELFF. The CDR3 DNA reads as TGCAGTGCTAGAGATTGGGCTAGCGGGAGTGCCGGGGAGCTGTTTTTT.

This chain connects TRBV6-1 to TRBJ2-1; TRBD2 matches 8 bases. Trimming took 6 bases from V and 4 from J; bases not matched to a gene: 5. The CDR3 totals 14 residues. Germline CDR1 is MNHNS and CDR2 is SASEGT. CDR3 in amino acids: CASRVERGYNEQFF. CDR3 DNA: TGTGCCAGCAGAGTAGAGCGGGGGTACAATGAGCAGTTCTTC.

This clonotype was seen more than once but under ten times. V gene TRBV18 combines with J gene TRBJ1-2; 7 positions agree with TRBD1. Trimming removed 2 bases from V and 6 bases from J; junction bases left unmatched: 3. The CDR3 totals 13 residues. CDR1 is KGHSH and CDR2 is LQKENI in the germline V gene. The CDR3, as DNA: TGTGCCAGCTCACCAGATCAGGGGGATGGCTACACCTTC. Its protein is CASSPDQGDGYTF.

This clonotype occurred a few times. The chain uses TRBV2 and TRBJ2-3, with 7 bases identical to TRBD2. V lost 4 bases and J lost 0; bases outside the gene matches: 4. Germline V gene data show CDR1 as SNHLY and CDR2 as FYNNEI. The CDR3 has 15 residues. This CDR3 reads CASSAPAGSTDTQYF. CDR3 bases: TGTGCCAGCAGTGCCCCAGCGGGAAGCACAGATACGCAGTATTTT.

V is TRBV6-1 and J is TRBJ2-3; 7 bases agree with TRBD1. The CDR3 spans 16 residues. The V and J ends lost 4 bases and 1 base, in that order; junction bases with no gene match: 8. The germline V gene has CDR1 MNHNS and CDR2 SASEGT. The CDR3 loop reads CASSVGPDRRTDTQYF. CDR3 nucleotide sequence: TGTGCCAGCAGTGTGGGCCCGGACAGGCGCACAGATACGCAGTATTTT.

The chain couples TRBV4-1 to TRBJ1-2, with a weak D call TRBD1 (5 bases). CDR1 and CDR2 from the germline V gene are MGHRA and YSYEKL. Trimming removed 0 bases from V and 8 bases from J, with 13 bases in between. The CDR3 is 14 residues long. The CDR3 region is CASSQEAREPGYTF. Here the CDR3 DNA reads TGCGCCAGCAGCCAAGAAGCCAGGGAGCCAGGCTACACCTTC.

This clonotype was picked up many times. This chain links TRBV3-1 with TRBJ1-1; D is ambiguous. CDR1 is LGHDT and CDR2 is YNNKEL in the germline V gene (reference sequence). CDR3 length equals 13 residues. V was pared by 3 bases and J by 1 base, with 6 bases between. CDR3 region: CASSQKSNTEAFF. In nucleotides, the CDR3 is TGTGCCAGCAGCCAGAAGTCGAACACTGAAGCTTTCTTT.

This clonotype was counted between two and nine times. The chain uses TRBV11-2 and TRBJ1-5, with 7 bases fitting TRBD1. Germline V CDR1 and CDR2: SGHAT, FQNNGV. The CDR3 has 15 amino acids. J gave up 5 bases and V 1 base, and 5 bases lay outside the gene matches. CDR3 sequence reads: CASSLGATGHQPQHF. In nucleotides, the CDR3 is TGTGCCAGCAGCTTAGGAGCGACAGGGCATCAGCCCCAGCATTTT.

This clonotype occurred a few times. The chain has TRBV20-1 and TRBJ2-7, with TRBD1 identical over 9 bases. The CDR3 contains 13 residues. V shed 6 bases, J shed 3 bases, and the junction held 6 bases outside the gene matches. The germline gives CDR1 DFQATT, CDR2 SNEGSKA (reference sequence). The chain's CDR3 is CSAIGTGLYEQYF. The CDR3 nucleotides are TGCAGTGCGATCGGGACAGGGCTCTACGAGCAGTACTTC.

CDR3 protein: CATSEPGAPAGEQFF. Written as DNA, the CDR3 is TGTGCCACCAGTGAACCCGGGGCACCGGCGGGTGAGCAGTTCTTC. The J gene is TRBJ2-1, the V gene TRBV24-1; D may correspond to TRBD1 or TRBD2 (5 bases each). The CDR3 is 15 amino acids. Trimming took off 4 bases at V and 9 bases at J, with 18 bases between the two ends. Germline CDR1 is KGHDR and CDR2 is SFDVKD.

This clonotype was seen more than once but under ten times. V is TRBV4-3 and J is TRBJ1-2; TRBD1 agrees at 8 bases. CDR3 length: 14 amino acids. The V segment lost 0 bases and the J segment 6 bases; nucleotides outside the gene matches: 3. The germline CDR1 and CDR2 sequences are LGHNA and YSLEER. The CDR3 sequence is CASSQEGRGHGYTF. CDR3 DNA sequence: TGCGCCAGCAGCCAAGAAGGCAGGGGGCATGGCTACACCTTC.

This clonotype was seen only a few times. The rearrangement links TRBV3-1 to TRBJ1-2; D is ambiguous. Trimming pared 6 bases from V and 8 bases from J, leaving 13 bases between. The CDR3 runs 12 residues. Germline CDR1 and CDR2: LGHDT and YNNKEL (reference sequence). CDR3 DNA sequence: TGTGCCAGCAGTGTCCAAAGGGAGGGCTACACCTTC. Amino acid sequence: CASSVQREGYTF.

This clonotype was recorded a few times. This chain links TRBV20-1 with TRBJ2-1; 14 bases line up with TRBD2. The germline gives CDR1 DFQATT, CDR2 SNEGSKA (reference sequence). After removal of 1 base from V and 0 bases from J, the junction contained 5 bases not matched to a gene. The CDR3 totals 18 residues. The CDR3 DNA follows: TGCAGTGCTAGAGTCGGACTAGCGGGAGGACCCTCCTACAATGAGCAGTTCTTC. This gives the protein CSARVGLAGGPSYNEQFF.

This clonotype was observed at least ten times. The CDR3 DNA sequence: TGCAGTGCTAGACTAGCAGAGAGGAGCGCAGATACGCAGTATTTT. Its protein product is CSARLAERSADTQYF. The chain recombines TRBV20-1 with TRBJ2-3; possible D gene TRBD2, 5 bases. V lost 2 bases to trimming and J lost 4 bases, with 16 bases between them. This CDR3 has 15 amino acids. Germline V gene lookup returns CDR1 DFQATT and CDR2 SNEGSKA (reference sequence).

The CDR3 here is CSARTTSGGTDTQYF. Here the CDR3 DNA reads TGCAGTGCTAGAACGACTAGCGGGGGCACAGATACGCAGTATTTT. The V and J genes are TRBV20-1 and TRBJ2-3; 11 bases line up with TRBD2. There are 15 residues in the CDR3. The germline V gene encodes CDR1 DFQATT and CDR2 SNEGSKA (reference sequence). The V and J ends lost 2 bases and 1 base, in that order; junction bases with no gene match: 2.

This clonotype was seen a few times. The genes are TRBV4-1 and TRBJ1-2; D ambiguous. Germline loops: CDR1 MGHRA, CDR2 YSYEKL. The V end lost 3 bases, the J end lost 5 bases, and 22 bases lay between the germline ends. CDR3 size: 17 residues. The CDR3 coding sequence is TGCGCCAGCAGCCATTTATCGGACGCGGACGGCGATTATGGCTACACCTTC. Its protein is CASSHLSDADGDYGYTF.

This clonotype was counted at least ten times. This chain links TRBV15 with TRBJ2-1; possibly TRBD1 or TRBD2 for D (5 bases each). The germline V gene has CDR1 LNHNV and CDR2 YYDKDF (reference sequence). The CDR3 consists of 15 residues. V was pared by 1 base and J by 5 bases, with 12 bases between. For the CDR3, the DNA is TGTGCCACCAGCAGAGGAGGGGTCTCTCACAATGAGCAGTTCTTC. As protein: CATSRGGVSHNEQFF.

There are a few counts of this clonotype. V gene TRBV3-1 combines with J gene TRBJ2-5; TRBD2 is a possible D gene (6 bases). V lost 5 bases, J lost 7 bases, and 17 bases lay in between. The germline CDR1 and CDR2 sequences are LGHDT and YNNKEL (reference sequence). The CDR3 sequence is 14 residues long. The CDR3 DNA is TGTGCCAGCAGCGGAGGACCGATGGAGGGGACCCAGTACTTC. It is translated as CASSGGPMEGTQYF.